The present entry profiles one T cell receptor (beta chain) with its context. The data were obtained in a study of blood T cell repertoires in COVID-19. J was trimmed by 3 bases and V by 3 bases; bases with no gene match: 2. The germline gives CDR1 SEHNR, CDR2 FQNEAQ (reference sequence). The CDR3 contains 13 residues. In the original workflow: Reference gene primer amplification gave estimated nucleated cell counts. Assay used: immunoSEQ multiplex PCR; TCRdb lists only in-frame clones, some missing. V, J and clone size reflect that table, while D and trimming were determined from the DNA. This sample has just under 90,000 clones, with approximately 90% found just once.

The chain uses TRBV7-9 and TRBJ2-7; 7 positions agree with TRBD1. The specimen was peripheral blood. The clonotype was recovered from a man in his sixties with acute or convalescent COVID-19. The CDR3 region has the DNA TGTGCCAGCAGCTTTGGGACAGTCTACGAGCAGTACTTC. Protein sequence: CASSFGTVYEQYF.